This TCR beta chain was found in a study of metastatic and nonmetastatic thyroid tumors. Study in general: For malignant and benign thyroid patients, tumor or nodule tissue and blood were the sources whose repertoires were compared. Points from the study as a whole: It was reported that TCR beta diversity was significantly higher in malignant thyroid tumors than benign nodules, in blood and tumor.

As processed by the authors: Researchers built a distant-metastasis classifier for papillary thyroid cancer that drew on CDR3 differences across clinicopathological groups. TCRdb ran MiXCR on the PCR reads. What appears here as the V and J calls and clone size reflects TCRdb's work, not the paper's. The sample shows 65,000 to 70,000 clones, 13% to 15% of them seen only once. Patients had received no treatment of any kind before thyroid surgery. V lost 5 bases to trimming and J lost 7 bases, with 20 bases between them. Per germline, CDR1 MNHNS and CDR2 SASEGT. The CDR3 runs 15 residues. As concerns this clone: Its antigen is unidentified. Additional DNA sequences in this sample encode the identical CDR3.

The sample was blood. The chain links TRBV6-1 to TRBJ1-2; D may be TRBD1 (5 bases). The receptor's source is a male donor with papillary thyroid cancer or a benign thyroid nodule (not recorded which). Some clones in this sample may be carry-over from other donors' samples. The CDR3 DNA follows: TGTGCCAGCAGTCCCCTCACAGGTGGCGACGGTGGCTACACCTTC. Translated: CASSPLTGGDGGYTF.